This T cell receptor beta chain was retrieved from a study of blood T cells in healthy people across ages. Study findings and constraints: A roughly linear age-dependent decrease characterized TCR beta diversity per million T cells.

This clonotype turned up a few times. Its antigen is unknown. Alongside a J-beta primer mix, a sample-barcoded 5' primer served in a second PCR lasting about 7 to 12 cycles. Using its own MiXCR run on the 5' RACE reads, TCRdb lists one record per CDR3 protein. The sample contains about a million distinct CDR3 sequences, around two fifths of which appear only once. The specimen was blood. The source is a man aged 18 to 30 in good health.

The CDR3 DNA reads as TGCGCCAGCAGCTGGGAGATCAATCAGCCCCAGCATTTT. Its protein product is CASSWEINQPQHF. The rearrangement joins TRBV5-1 to TRBJ1-5; D not resolved. V dropped 3 bases and J dropped 3 bases, with 7 bases sitting between them. The CDR3 is 13 amino acids. Germline V gene lookup returns CDR1 SGHRS and CDR2 YFSETQ.